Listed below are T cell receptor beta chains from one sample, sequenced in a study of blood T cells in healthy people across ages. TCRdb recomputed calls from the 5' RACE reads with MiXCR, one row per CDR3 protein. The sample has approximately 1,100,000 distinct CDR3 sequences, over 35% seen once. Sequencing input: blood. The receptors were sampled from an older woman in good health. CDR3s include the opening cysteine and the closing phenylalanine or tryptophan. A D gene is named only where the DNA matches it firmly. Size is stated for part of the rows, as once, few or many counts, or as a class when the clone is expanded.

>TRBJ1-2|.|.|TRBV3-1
CASSQSGKNGYTF
TGTGCCAGCAGCCAGTCAGGGAAAAATGGCTACACCTTC
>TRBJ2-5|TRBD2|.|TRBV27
CASSFGASGRAVETQYF
TGTGCCAGCAGTTTTGGTGCTAGCGGGAGGGCCGTGGAGACCCAGTACTTC
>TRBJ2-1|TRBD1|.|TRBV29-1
CSLGQGANEQFF
TGCAGCCTTGGACAGGGGGCCAATGAGCAGTTCTTC
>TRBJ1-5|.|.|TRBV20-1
CSARDRRSNQPRHF
TGCAGTGCTAGAGATAGAAGGAGCAATCAGCCCCGGCATTTT
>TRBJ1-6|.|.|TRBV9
CASSVVFNSPLHF
TGTGCCAGCAGCGTAGTCTTCAATTCACCCCTCCACTTT
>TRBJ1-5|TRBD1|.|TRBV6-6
CASSYQGQGNQPQHF
TGTGCCAGCAGTTACCAGGGACAGGGGAATCAGCCCCAGCATTTT
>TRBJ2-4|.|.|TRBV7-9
CASSPGGLNIQYF
TGTGCCAGCAGCCCCGGCGGCTTAAACATTCAGTACTTC
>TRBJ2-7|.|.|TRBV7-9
CASSSTDSLSSYEQYF
TGTGCCAGCAGCTCAACGGACAGCTTGAGCTCCTACGAGCAGTACTTC
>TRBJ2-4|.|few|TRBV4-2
CASSQDRKNIQYF
TGTGCCAGCAGCCAAGACAGGAAAAACATTCAGTACTTC
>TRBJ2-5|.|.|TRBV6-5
CASSLTPGSPRETQYF
TGTGCCAGCAGCTTAACGCCGGGATCACCCCGGGAGACCCAGTACTTC
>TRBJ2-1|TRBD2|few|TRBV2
CASSDLAGGVLSYNEQFF
TGTGCCAGCAGTGACCTAGCGGGAGGTGTACTCTCCTACAATGAGCAGTTCTTC
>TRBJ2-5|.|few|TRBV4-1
CASSLGEMETQYF
TGCGCCAGCAGCCTGGGGGAAATGGAGACCCAGTACTTC
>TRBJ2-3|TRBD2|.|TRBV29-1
CSVDGLAGTGDTQYF
TGCAGCGTTGATGGACTAGCGGGAACGGGGGATACGCAGTATTTT